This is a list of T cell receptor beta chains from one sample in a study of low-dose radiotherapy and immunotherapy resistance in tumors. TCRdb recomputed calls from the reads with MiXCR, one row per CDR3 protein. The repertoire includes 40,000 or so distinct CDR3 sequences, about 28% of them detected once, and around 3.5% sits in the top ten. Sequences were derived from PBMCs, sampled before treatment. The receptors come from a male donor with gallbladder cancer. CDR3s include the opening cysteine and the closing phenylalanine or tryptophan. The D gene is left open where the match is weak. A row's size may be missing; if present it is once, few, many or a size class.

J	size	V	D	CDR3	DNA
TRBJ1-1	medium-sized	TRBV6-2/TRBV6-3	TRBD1	CASSAGQGNTEAFF	TGTGCCAGCAGTGCCGGACAGGGGAACACTGAAGCTTTCTTT
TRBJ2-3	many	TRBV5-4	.	CASSAQERASTDTQYF	TGTGCCAGCAGCGCCCAGGAGCGGGCCAGCACAGATACGCAGTATTTT
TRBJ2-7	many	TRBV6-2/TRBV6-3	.	CASSESWGASYEQYF	TGTGCCAGCAGTGAATCTTGGGGGGCCTCCTACGAGCAGTACTTC
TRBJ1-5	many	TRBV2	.	CASSSPAGSSNQPQHF	TGTGCCAGCAGTTCCCCCGCAGGGAGTAGCAATCAGCCCCAGCATTTT
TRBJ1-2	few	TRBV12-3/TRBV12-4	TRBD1	CASSLDRGFDYGYTF	TGTGCCAGCAGCCTGGACAGGGGGTTTGACTATGGCTACACCTTC
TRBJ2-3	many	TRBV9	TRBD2	CASSGGILAGGSDTQYF	TGTGCCAGCAGCGGGGGAATCCTAGCGGGAGGTTCGGATACGCAGTATTTT
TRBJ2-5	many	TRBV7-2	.	CASSLVRGQETQYF	TGTGCCAGCAGCTTAGTCCGCGGCCAAGAGACCCAGTACTTC
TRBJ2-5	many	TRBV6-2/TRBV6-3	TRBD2	CASSYQLAGGETQYF	TGTGCCAGCAGTTACCAACTAGCGGGAGGTGAGACCCAGTACTTC
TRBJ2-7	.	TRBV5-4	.	CASSPPGFGEQYF	TGTGCCAGCAGTCCCCCCGGGTTTGGGGAGCAGTACTTC
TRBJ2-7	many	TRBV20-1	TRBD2	CSADAGTSDGYEQYF	TGCAGTGCCGACGCCGGGACTAGCGACGGATACGAGCAGTACTTC
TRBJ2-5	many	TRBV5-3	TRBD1	CASSFAGQGARWGWETQYF	TGTGCCAGCAGCTTCGCTGGACAGGGGGCGCGGTGGGGGTGGGAGACCCAGTACTTC
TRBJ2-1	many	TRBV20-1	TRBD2	CSAQGLAGVYNEQFF	TGCAGTGCACAAGGACTAGCGGGAGTCTACAATGAGCAGTTCTTC
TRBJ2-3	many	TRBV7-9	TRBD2	CASSSAGGLDTQYF	TGTGCCAGCAGCTCGGCGGGGGGGCTGGATACGCAGTATTTT
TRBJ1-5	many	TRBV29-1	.	CSAGMGGDNQPQHF	TGCAGCGCTGGGATGGGAGGCGACAATCAGCCCCAGCATTTT
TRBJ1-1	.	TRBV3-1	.	CASSQDRGASTEAFF	TGCGCCAGCAGCCAAGATCGTGGCGCGAGCACTGAAGCTTTCTTT
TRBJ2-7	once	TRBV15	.	CATSRGEGPYEQYF	TGTGCCACCAGCAGAGGGGAAGGGCCCTACGAGCAGTACTTC
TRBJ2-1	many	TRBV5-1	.	CASSLASSYNEQFF	TGCGCCAGCAGCTTGGCTAGCTCCTACAATGAGCAGTTCTTC
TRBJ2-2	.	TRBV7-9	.	CASSLVSAGELFF	TGTGCCAGCAGCTTAGTTAGCGCCGGGGAGCTGTTTTTT
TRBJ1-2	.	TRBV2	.	CASVAGIKGYGYTF	TGTGCCAGCGTGGCAGGGATCAAGGGGTATGGCTACACCTTC
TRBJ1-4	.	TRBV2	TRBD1	CASRTWSTGENEKLFF	TGTGCCAGCAGGACATGGTCAACAGGGGAAAATGAAAAACTGTTTTTT
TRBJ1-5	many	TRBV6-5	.	CASRKGPNNQPQHF	TGTGCCAGCAGGAAGGGACCTAACAATCAGCCCCAGCATTTT
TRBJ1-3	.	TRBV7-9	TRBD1	CASSSDRGTGNTIYF	TGTGCCAGCAGCTCAGACAGGGGCACTGGAAACACCATATATTTT
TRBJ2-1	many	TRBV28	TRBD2	CASSSSLAGMQFF	TGTGCCAGCAGTTCGTCGCTAGCGGGGATGCAGTTCTTC
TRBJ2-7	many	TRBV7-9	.	CASSLGSLIDEQYF	TGTGCCAGCAGCTTGGGCTCGTTAATCGACGAGCAGTACTTC
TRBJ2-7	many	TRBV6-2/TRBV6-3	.	CASRMWGEQYF	TGTGCCAGCAGAATGTGGGGCGAGCAGTACTTC
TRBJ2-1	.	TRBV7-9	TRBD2	CASSNRDWEGNEQFF	TGTGCCAGCAGCAACCGGGACTGGGAGGGCAATGAGCAGTTCTTC
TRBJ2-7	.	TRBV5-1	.	CASSLEGYEQYF	TGCGCCAGCAGCTTGGAAGGGTACGAGCAGTACTTC
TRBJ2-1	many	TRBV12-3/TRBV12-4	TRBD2	CASRIAGGTNNEQFF	TGTGCCAGCAGAATAGCGGGAGGGACTAACAATGAGCAGTTCTTC
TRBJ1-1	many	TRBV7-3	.	CASSLTPLGPEAFF	TGTGCCAGCAGCTTAACCCCGCTGGGGCCTGAAGCTTTCTTT
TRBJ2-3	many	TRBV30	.	CAWSGVSARKEGSTDTQYF	TGTGCCTGGAGTGGGGTGTCAGCCCGGAAAGAAGGTAGCACAGATACGCAGTATTTT
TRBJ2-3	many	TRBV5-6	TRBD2	CASSWGQRGGTDTQYF	TGTGCCAGCAGCTGGGGCCAGCGGGGGGGCACAGATACGCAGTATTTT
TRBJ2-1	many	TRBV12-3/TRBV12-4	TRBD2	CASRFGGGVGEQFF	TGTGCCAGCAGGTTCGGGGGGGGAGTCGGTGAGCAGTTCTTC
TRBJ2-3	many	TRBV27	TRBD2	CASSLGGVSSDTQYF	TGTGCCAGCAGTTTGGGGGGGGTTTCCTCAGATACGCAGTATTTT
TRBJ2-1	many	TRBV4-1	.	CASSQDLDYNEQFF	TGCGCCAGCAGCCAAGATTTGGATTACAATGAGCAGTTCTTC
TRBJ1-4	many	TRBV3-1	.	CASSQVYQPGEKLFF	TGTGCCAGCAGCCAAGTATACCAACCAGGGGAAAAACTGTTTTTT
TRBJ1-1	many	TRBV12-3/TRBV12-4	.	CASSLWENTEAFF	TGTGCCAGCAGTTTGTGGGAGAACACTGAAGCTTTCTTT
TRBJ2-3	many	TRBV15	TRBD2	CATSRGDAGAPQYF	TGTGCCACCAGCAGGGGGGACGCGGGAGCGCCTCAGTATTTT
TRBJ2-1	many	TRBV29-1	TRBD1	CSVVPDRGEQFF	TGCAGCGTTGTGCCGGACAGGGGTGAGCAGTTCTTC
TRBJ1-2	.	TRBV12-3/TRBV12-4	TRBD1	CASSSPTGYGYTF	TGTGCCAGCAGTTCACCGACAGGGTATGGCTACACCTTC
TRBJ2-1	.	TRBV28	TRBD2	CASSLGGSGGYNEQFF	TGTGCCAGCAGTCTGGGAGGTAGCGGGGGGTACAATGAGCAGTTCTTC
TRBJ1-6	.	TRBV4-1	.	CASSHWDSPLHF	TGCGCCAGCAGCCACTGGGATTCACCCCTCCACTTT
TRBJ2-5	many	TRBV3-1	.	CASSQWDALETQYF	TGTGCCAGCAGCCAATGGGACGCCCTAGAGACCCAGTACTTC
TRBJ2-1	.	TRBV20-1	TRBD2	CSATSPGLAGAEQFF	TGCAGTGCTACCTCTCCGGGACTAGCGGGAGCTGAGCAGTTCTTC
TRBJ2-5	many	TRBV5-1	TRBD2	CASCLAGVGETQYF	TGCGCCAGCTGCCTAGCGGGTGTAGGGGAGACCCAGTACTTC
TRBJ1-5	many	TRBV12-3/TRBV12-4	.	CASSHGLPVSGQPQHF	TGTGCCAGCAGTCACGGACTCCCGGTTAGCGGTCAGCCCCAGCATTTT
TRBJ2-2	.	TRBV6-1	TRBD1	CASSLDRGVTGELFF	TGTGCCAGCAGTCTCGACAGGGGGGTCACCGGGGAGCTGTTTTTT
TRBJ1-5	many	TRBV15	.	CATSRDIYSNQPQHF	TGTGCCACCAGCAGAGACATCTATAGCAATCAGCCCCAGCATTTT
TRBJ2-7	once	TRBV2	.	CASRLVEARDEQYF	TGTGCCAGCAGACTAGTGGAGGCTCGCGACGAGCAGTACTTC
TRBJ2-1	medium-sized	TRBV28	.	CASSFVAGLVPQQFF	TGTGCCAGCAGTTTCGTAGCAGGCTTAGTGCCTCAGCAGTTCTTC
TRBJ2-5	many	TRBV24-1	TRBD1	CATSSGTGNRETQYF	TGTGCCACCAGCTCCGGGACAGGGAATCGGGAGACCCAGTACTTC
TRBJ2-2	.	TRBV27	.	CASSISGSGPSLANTGELFFF	.
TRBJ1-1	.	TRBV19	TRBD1	CASRATGEATEAFF	TGTGCCAGTAGGGCGACAGGGGAGGCCACTGAAGCTTTCTTT
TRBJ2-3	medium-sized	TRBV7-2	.	CASSRDRDTSNTQYF	TGCGCCAGCAGCCGTGACCGGGACACCTCGAATACGCAGTATTTT
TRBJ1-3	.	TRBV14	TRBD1	CASSSTGFAGNTIYF	TGTGCCAGCAGCTCGACAGGGTTTGCTGGAAACACCATATATTTT
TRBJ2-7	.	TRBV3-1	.	CASSLKGETTYEQYF	TGTGCCAGCAGCCTCAAGGGAGAAACCACCTACGAGCAGTACTTC
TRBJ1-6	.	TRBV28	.	CASSLSWAASPLHF	TGTGCCAGCAGTTTATCTTGGGCAGCCTCACCCCTCCACTTT
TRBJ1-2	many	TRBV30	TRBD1	CAWSLTGGGGDGYTF	TGTGCCTGGAGTCTCACAGGGGGCGGGGGAGATGGCTACACCTTC